The 19 T cell receptor beta chains presented below share a single source sample, sequenced in a study of T cells in localized non-small cell lung cancer. Only in-frame clones appear in the TCRdb table, and some are missing; sequencing was by immunoSEQ multiplex PCR. The sample records about 24,000 clones, 90% being singletons. The source material was peripheral blood, sampled before any cancer treatment. These receptors were collected from a woman between 35 and 75 years old with stage I lung adenocarcinoma.

The chain links TRBV27 to TRBJ2-2, with 9 bases that match TRBD2. With 3 bases clipped from V and 3 bases from J, the junction kept 11 bases outside the gene matches. The germline V gene encodes CDR1 MNHEY and CDR2 SMNVEV (reference sequence). CDR3 length: 18 residues. CDR3 residues: CASSFSPRLAAYTGELFF. The CDR3 region has the DNA TGTGCCAGCAGTTTCTCTCCCCGACTAGCGGCGTACACCGGGGAGCTGTTTTTT.

J is TRBJ2-7 and V is TRBV6-5; possible D gene TRBD1, 5 bases. Germline V CDR1 and CDR2: MNHEY, SVGAGI. This CDR3 has 13 amino acids. Between the trimmed V and J ends, which lost 0 bases and 5 bases, there was a span of 8 bases. The CDR3 sequence: CASSYSKGNEQYF. CDR3 coding DNA: TGTGCCAGCAGTTACTCGAAGGGGAACGAGCAGTACTTC.

This sequence joins TRBV25-1 and TRBJ1-1; possible D gene TRBD1, 5 bases. Germline values: CDR1 MGHDK, CDR2 SYGVNS. V was clipped by 3 bases and J by 2 bases, with 10 bases between them. The length of the CDR3 is 14 residues. This CDR3 reads CASSDPGRNTEAFF. CDR3 coding DNA: TGTGCCAGCAGTGACCCAGGGAGAAACACTGAAGCTTTCTTT. The whole variable domain, remainder taken from reference TRBV25-1 and TRBJ1-1, is EADIYQTPRYLVIGTGKKITLECSQTMGHDKMYWYQQDPGMELHLIHYSYGVNSTEKGDLSSESTVSRIRTEHFPLTLESARPSHTSQYLCASSDPGRNTEAFFGQGTRLTVV.

The J gene is TRBJ2-5, the V gene TRBV7-2; 7 bases fit TRBD1. Per the germline V gene, CDR1 is SGHTA and CDR2 is FQGNSA. CDR3 length: 14 residues. V trimming: 4 bases; J trimming: 2 bases; junction bases outside the gene matches: 4. CDR3 residues: CASSSLGQQETQYF. In nucleotides, the CDR3 is TGTGCCAGCAGCTCCCTGGGACAGCAAGAGACCCAGTACTTC.

The V gene is TRBV28, the J gene TRBJ2-7, with a weak D call TRBD2 (6 bases). The germline V and J ends were trimmed by 3 bases and 0 bases, with 12 bases remaining between them. The V gene's germline CDR1 is MDHEN and CDR2 SYDVKM. The CDR3 extends over 15 amino acids. The CDR3 DNA reads as TGTGCCAGCAGTTTGCGGGACTTGATCTCCTACGAGCAGTACTTC. This codes for CASSLRDLISYEQYF.

The V and J genes are TRBV6-5 and TRBJ2-2; D ambiguous. Germline values: CDR1 MNHEY, CDR2 SVGAGI. CDR3 length equals 14 residues. Trimming left V 4 bases short and J 6 bases short, with 12 bases between. In DNA form, the CDR3 reads TGTGCCAGCAGTTCATTAGGTTTGGCCGGGGAGCTGTTTTTT. It yields the protein CASSSLGLAGELFF.

The chain uses TRBV11-3 and TRBJ2-1; the D is unclear. Per the germline V gene, CDR1 is SGHNT and CDR2 is YENEEA. Trimming cost V 7 bases and J 5 bases, with 15 bases left between them. The CDR3 runs 14 residues. The CDR3 loop reads CASNRPPVDNEQFF. The CDR3 nucleotides read TGTGCCAGCAACCGGCCCCCCGTGGACAATGAGCAGTTCTTC.

CDR3 in DNA: TGTGCCAGCCGGCGGGCGAGCTCTGGAAACACCATATATTTT. Translating it yields CASRRASSGNTIYF. V and J are TRBV28 and TRBJ1-3; D is uncertain. Trimming stripped 8 bases from V and 0 bases from J, with 11 bases between. The CDR3 consists of 14 residues. The germline gives CDR1 MDHEN, CDR2 SYDVKM.

V usage is TRBV4-3 and J usage is TRBJ2-7; 7 bases match TRBD2. CDR1 and CDR2 (germline): LGHNA, YSLEER. The CDR3 is 17 residues long. V shed 1 base and J 6 bases; nucleotides not matched to a gene: 15. CDR3 region: CASSQAPTAGGRVEQYF. DNA of the CDR3: TGCGCCAGCAGCCAAGCTCCCACCGCCGGGGGGAGGGTCGAGCAGTACTTC.

V gene TRBV7-9 combines with J gene TRBJ2-7; D ambiguous. This CDR3 spans 13 amino acids. Between the trimmed V and J ends, which lost 5 bases and 4 bases, there was a span of 12 bases. The germline V gene encodes CDR1 SEHNR and CDR2 FQNEAQ (reference sequence). The CDR3 here is CASSHPERYEQYF. The CDR3 nucleotides read TGTGCCAGCAGCCACCCAGAGCGTTACGAGCAGTACTTC.

The sample holds one count of this clone. Other nucleotide sequences from this sample produce the same CDR3. The genes are TRBV4-1 and TRBJ2-2; 8 bases map to TRBD2. V gave up 3 bases and J gave up 0 bases; unmatched junction bases: 3. CDR3 length: 16 amino acids. Germline-derived CDR1 and CDR2 are MGHRA and YSYEKL. The CDR3 DNA reads TGCGCCAGCAGCCAGGCTAGCGGGCCGAACACCGGGGAGCTGTTTTTT. Translating it yields CASSQASGPNTGELFF.

This clone has a single count. The chain employs TRBV7-7 and TRBJ1-1; the D is unclear. This CDR3 comprises 10 residues. Germline CDR1 and CDR2: SSHAT and FNYEAQ (reference sequence). The CDR3: CAKGNTEAFF. The DNA of the CDR3 is TGTGCGAAGGGCAACACTGAAGCTTTCTTT.

The V gene is TRBV6-5, the J gene TRBJ2-7; D perhaps matches TRBD2 (5 bases). The germline V and J ends were trimmed by 6 bases and 6 bases, with 18 bases remaining between them. CDR1 and CDR2 (germline): MNHEY, SVGAGI. The CDR3 is made up of 14 amino acids. CDR3 sequence: CASRPLDSESEQYF. CDR3 coding DNA: TGTGCCAGCAGGCCATTGGACTCAGAAAGCGAGCAGTACTTC.

This chain links TRBV28 with TRBJ2-4; 9 nucleotides align to TRBD1. Germline values: CDR1 MDHEN, CDR2 SYDVKM. Trimming removed 6 bases from V and 9 bases from J; junction bases left unmatched: 9. This CDR3 has 14 amino acids. Written as DNA, the CDR3 is TGTGCCAGCAGAAAATCAGGACAGGGGTTCATTCAGTACTTC. The encoded protein is CASRKSGQGFIQYF. The whole variable domain, filled in from reference TRBV28 and TRBJ2-4, reads DVKVTQSSRYLVKRTGEKVFLECVQDMDHENMFWYRQDPGLGLRLIYFSYDVKMKEKGDIPEGYSVSREKKERFSLILESASTNQTSMYLCASRKSGQGFIQYFGAGTRLSVL.

The chain couples TRBV5-1 to TRBJ2-1, with TRBD1 matching over 8 bases. Germline V gene data show CDR1 as SGHRS and CDR2 as YFSETQ. This CDR3 contains 14 residues. Trimming took 1 base from V and 6 from J; bases not matched to a gene: 3. The DNA of the CDR3 is TGCGCCAGCAGCTTGAGGGACAGGAGCAATGAGCAGTTCTTC. Its translation is CASSLRDRSNEQFF.

The V and J genes are TRBV7-9 and TRBJ1-1, with D tentatively TRBD1 (5 bases). V lost 3 bases, J lost 6 bases, and 11 bases lay in between. Germline V gives CDR1 SEHNR, CDR2 FQNEAQ (reference sequence). The CDR3 is made up of 13 amino acids. The CDR3 loop reads CASSLGREAEAFF. CDR3 nucleotide sequence: TGTGCCAGCAGCTTGGGGCGAGAAGCTGAAGCTTTCTTT.

Only one count was recorded for this clone. The J gene is TRBJ1-2, the V gene TRBV2; a weak D match, TRBD1 (6 bases). CDR1 SNHLY and CDR2 FYNNEI come from the germline V gene. The CDR3 has 15 amino acids. Trimming shortened V by 2 bases and J by 4 bases, and 14 bases separated the two germline ends. As DNA, the CDR3 is TGTGCCAGCAGTGAACTGGGACAAACATTCTATGGCTACACCTTC. It is translated as CASSELGQTFYGYTF.

The rearrangement joins TRBV28 to TRBJ2-1, with 9 bases that match TRBD2. The J segment lost 4 bases and the V segment lost 3 bases, leaving 7 bases of the junction unmatched. The germline V gene has CDR1 MDHEN and CDR2 SYDVKM. This CDR3 is built from 16 residues. This CDR3 reads CASSLGGLAKYNEQFF. The CDR3 DNA reads as TGTGCCAGCAGTTTGGGAGGACTAGCGAAATACAATGAGCAGTTCTTC.

V is TRBV6-5 and J is TRBJ1-2, with 7 positions matching TRBD1. The CDR3 consists of 13 residues. Germline V CDR1 and CDR2: MNHEY, SVGAGI. With 6 bases clipped from V and 8 bases from J, the junction kept 9 bases outside the gene matches. The CDR3 sequence is CASSRSGGYGYTF. The CDR3 bases are TGTGCCAGCAGCCGCTCAGGGGGTTACGGCTACACCTTC.